This TCR beta chain was obtained from a study of beta chain features in type 1 diabetes. This CDR3 has 15 residues. V lost 3 bases and J lost 6, with 15 bases in between. Germline V gene lookup returns CDR1 MDHEN and CDR2 SYDVKM. Points from the study as a whole: There was a moderate but significant shortening of TCRB CDR3s in all four CD4+ subsets of Type 1 diabetes patients.

cDNA synthesis used the whole RNA isolate, giving expressed TCRB sequences. Clones were sequenced by immunoSEQ multiplex PCR, and TCRdb holds only the in-frame ones, with some missing. Counted here are under 300,000 clones, roughly 20% occurring once; the ten biggest clones make up more than 0.025%. This clone occurred once. Antigen unknown. Sequences were obtained from naive CD4+ T cells from blood. This rearrangement joins TRBV28 to TRBJ2-4, with a possible D match to TRBD2 (6 bases). This sequence was found in a woman aged 40-49 years with type 1 diabetes. CDR3 in DNA: TGTGCCAGCAGTTTTGCCAGGAGGGGTGGAAACATTCAGTACTTC. Residues: CASSFARRGGNIQYF. Variable domain in full (rest from reference TRBV28 and TRBJ2-4): DVKVTQSSRYLVKRTGEKVFLECVQDMDHENMFWYRQDPGLGLRLIYFSYDVKMKEKGDIPEGYSVSREKKERFSLILESASTNQTSMYLCASSFARRGGNIQYFGAGTRLSVL.